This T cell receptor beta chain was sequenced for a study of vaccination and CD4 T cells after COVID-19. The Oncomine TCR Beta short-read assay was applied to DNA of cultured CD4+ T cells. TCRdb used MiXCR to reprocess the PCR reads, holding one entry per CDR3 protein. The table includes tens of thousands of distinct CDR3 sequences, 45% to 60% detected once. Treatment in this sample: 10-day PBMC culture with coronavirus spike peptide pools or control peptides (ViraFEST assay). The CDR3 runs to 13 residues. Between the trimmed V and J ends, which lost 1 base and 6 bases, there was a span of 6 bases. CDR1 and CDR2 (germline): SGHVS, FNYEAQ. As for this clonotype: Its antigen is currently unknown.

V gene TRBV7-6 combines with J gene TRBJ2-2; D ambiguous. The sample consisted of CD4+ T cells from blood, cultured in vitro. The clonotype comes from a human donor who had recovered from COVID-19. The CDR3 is CASSLVTAGELFF. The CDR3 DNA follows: TGTGCCAGCAGCTTAGTTACTGCCGGGGAGCTGTTTTTT.